These 8 T cell receptor beta chains were all obtained from the same sample, sequenced in a study of molecular identifiers for immune sequencing clone quantification. MiXCR, run by TCRdb on the PCR reads, gives a single entry per CDR3 protein. The sample shows about 100,000 distinct CDR3 sequences, 21% of them seen only once. The sequencing sample was made of naive CD8+ T cells from blood, with Jurkat cell RNA spiked in. Noted subset: FACS-sorted CD8+CD4-CCR7+CD45RA+ naive T cells. Source of these receptors: a human donor in good health. Some libraries in this study had Jurkat cell RNA spiked in.

This clonotype was detected many times. The chain joins TRBV27 to TRBJ2-3; 14 bases map to TRBD2. With V trimmed by 4 bases and J by 5 bases, 2 bases remained unmatched. This CDR3 has 15 residues. From germline, CDR1 is MNHEY and CDR2 SMNVEV (reference sequence). The CDR3 loop reads CASSSGTSGGDTQYF. As DNA, the CDR3 is TGTGCCAGCAGTTCGGGGACTAGCGGGGGAGATACGCAGTATTTT.

This clonotype was seen at least ten times. J is TRBJ2-3 and V is TRBV6-1; a possible D gene is TRBD1 (6 bases). Germline values: CDR1 MNHNS, CDR2 SASEGT. Trimming took 3 bases from V and 4 from J, leaving 11 bases between them. The CDR3 extends over 14 amino acids. CDR3 in amino acids: CASSDTGIADTQYF. DNA of the CDR3: TGTGCCAGCAGTGATACAGGGATAGCAGATACGCAGTATTTT.

In its sample, this clonotype was seen a few times. This chain uses TRBV7-9 with TRBJ2-7; TRBD2 agrees at 9 bases. The CDR3 has 15 residues. Germline V gene data show CDR1 as SEHNR and CDR2 as FQNEAQ (reference sequence). Trimming at V came to 5 bases and at J to 2 bases, leaving 7 bases not matched to a gene. In DNA, the CDR3 is TGTGCCAGCAGCCCCCCGACTAGCGGAACCTACGAGCAGTACTTC. Its protein is CASSPPTSGTYEQYF. The variable domain in full, completed from reference TRBV7-9 and TRBJ2-7, reads DTGVSQNPRHKITKRGQNVTFRCDPISEHNRLYWYRQTLGQGPEFLTYFQNEAQLEKSRLLSDRFSAERPKGSFSTLEIQRTEQGDSAMYLCASSPPTSGTYEQYFGPGTRLTVT.

The DNA of the CDR3 is TGTGCCAGCAGTTGGTCGCGGGAAGAGACCCAGTACTTC. Protein sequence: CASSWSREETQYF. This sequence joins TRBV12-3 or TRBV12-4 and TRBJ2-5, with D perhaps matching TRBD2 (5 bases). The CDR3 is made up of 13 amino acids. Between the trimmed V and J ends, which lost 4 bases and 3 bases, there was a span of 9 bases.

This clonotype was observed a handful of times. The rearrangement joins TRBV7-3 to TRBJ2-3, with D tentatively TRBD2 (6 bases). Germline CDR1 is SGHTA and CDR2 is FQGTGA. The length of the CDR3 is 15 residues. The germline V and J ends were trimmed by 4 bases and 5 bases, with 16 bases remaining between them. The CDR3 here is CASSSRAGILDTQYF. The CDR3 bases are TGTGCCAGCAGCTCACGGGCGGGAATTCTAGATACGCAGTATTTT.

Details on this clonotype: A much larger clonotype is one base distant, so this may be a read error. The rearrangement links TRBV7-2 to TRBJ1-4; 8 bases line up with TRBD1. V lost 8 bases, J lost 8 bases, and 10 bases stayed unmatched. Germline V gene lookup returns CDR1 SGHTA and CDR2 FQGNSA. The CDR3 covers 14 residues. The CDR3 spells CASGPGTGDEKLFF. The CDR3 DNA is TGTGCCAGCGGTCCCGGGACAGGTGACGAAAAACTGTTTTTT.

At least ten counts were recorded for this clonotype. The V and J genes are TRBV7-8 and TRBJ1-2, with 8 bases aligning to TRBD1. The ends lost 3 bases at V and 6 bases at J; junction bases unmatched: 9. The CDR3 length is 15 residues. Germline V gene lookup returns CDR1 SGHVS and CDR2 FQNEAQ. CDR3 DNA sequence: TGTGCCAGCAGCTTCGGACAGGGAGGGATGCATGGCTACACCTTC. Translating it yields CASSFGQGGMHGYTF.

This clonotype was counted a few times. It may be a read error: a sequence one base away is much more abundant. This rearrangement joins TRBV7-9 to TRBJ2-3; TRBD1 or TRBD2 may be the D gene (5 bases each). The CDR3 spans 16 residues. Germline V gene lookup returns CDR1 SEHNR and CDR2 FQNEAQ (reference sequence). The CDR3 protein is CASRGPGPQSTDTKYF. Here the CDR3 DNA reads TGTGCCAGCAGGGGGCCGGGACCTCAGAGCACAGATACGAAGTATTTT. Full variable domain (rest looked up from reference TRBV7-9 and TRBJ2-3): DTGVSQNPRHKITKRGQNVTFRCDPISEHNRLYWYRQTLGQGPEFLTYFQNEAQLEKSRLLSDRFSAERPKGSFSTLEIQRTEQGDSAMYLCASRGPGPQSTDTKYFGPGTRLTVL.